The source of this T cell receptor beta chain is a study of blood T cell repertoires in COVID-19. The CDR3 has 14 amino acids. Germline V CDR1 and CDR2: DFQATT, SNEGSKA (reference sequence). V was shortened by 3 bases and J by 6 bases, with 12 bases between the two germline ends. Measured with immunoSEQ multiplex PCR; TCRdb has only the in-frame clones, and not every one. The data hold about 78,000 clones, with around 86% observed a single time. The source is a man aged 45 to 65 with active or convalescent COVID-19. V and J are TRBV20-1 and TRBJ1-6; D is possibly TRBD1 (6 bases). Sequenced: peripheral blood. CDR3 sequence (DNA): TGCAGTGCTAGTGGGGGCCCAGGTAATTCACCCCTCCACTTT. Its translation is CSASGGPGNSPLHF.